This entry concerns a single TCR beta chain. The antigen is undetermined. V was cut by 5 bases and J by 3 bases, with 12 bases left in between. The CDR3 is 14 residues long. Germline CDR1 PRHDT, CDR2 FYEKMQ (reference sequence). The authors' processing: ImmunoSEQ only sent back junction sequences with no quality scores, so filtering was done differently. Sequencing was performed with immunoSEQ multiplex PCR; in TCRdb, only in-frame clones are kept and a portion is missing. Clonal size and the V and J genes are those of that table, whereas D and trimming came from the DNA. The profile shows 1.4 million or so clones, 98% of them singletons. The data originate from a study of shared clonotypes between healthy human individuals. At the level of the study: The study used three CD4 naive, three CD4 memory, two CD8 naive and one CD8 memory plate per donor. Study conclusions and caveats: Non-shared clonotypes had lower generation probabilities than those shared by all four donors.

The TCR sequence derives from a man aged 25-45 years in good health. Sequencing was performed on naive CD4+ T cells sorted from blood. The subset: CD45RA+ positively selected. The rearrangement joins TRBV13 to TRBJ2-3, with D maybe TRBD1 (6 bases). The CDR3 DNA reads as TGTGCCAGCAGCGGCCAGGGGATAACAGATACGCAGTATTTT. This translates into CASSGQGITDTQYF.